The sequence of this T cell receptor (beta chain) was determined in a study of T cells in Graves' hyperthyroidism and ophthalmopathy. On the study more broadly: Any treatment followed the collection of peripheral blood at initial diagnosis.

TCR beta CDR3 regions were amplified from RNA. When the TCR CDR3 underwent first-round RT-PCR, the HTBI primer set was used. TCRdb re-called the multiplex PCR reads through MiXCR, storing one row per CDR3 protein. Among more than 350,000 distinct CDR3 sequences listed, around 14% were seen once. Study-level results: Ophthalmopathy prediction by the model preceded onset by a median about 6.3 months.

This clonotype showed up just a few times. Antigen specificity is unknown. This CDR3 is built from 15 residues. Trimming took off 9 bases at V and 4 bases at J, with 19 bases between the two ends. Germline V gene lookup returns CDR1 WSHSY and CDR2 SAAADI. Patients aged 18 to 65 had newly diagnosed hyperthyroidism that had lasted under 2 months. Sequencing was performed on blood. The genes are TRBV10-2 and TRBJ2-1; D is unresolved. The receptor was derived from a woman in her twenties or thirties with Graves' hyperthyroidism. The CDR3 is CASSVGTGLYNEQFF. The DNA of the CDR3 is TGCGCCAGTTCGGTCGGAACCGGTTTATACAATGAGCAGTTCTTC.